This TCR beta chain originates from a study of tumor-infiltrating lymphocytes in localized non-small cell lung cancer. TCRdb's table, derived via immunoSEQ multiplex PCR, lists solely in-frame clones and lacks some. The repertoire holds 10,000 to 12,000 clones, with around 63% as singletons. The CDR3 runs to 13 residues. The V end lost 3 bases, the J end lost 6 bases, and 14 bases lay between the germline ends. Germline assignment: CDR1 GTSNPN and CDR2 SVGIG (reference sequence). Regarding this clone: This specimen includes other DNA sequences encoding the same CDR3.

The receptor comes from a human donor with non-small cell lung cancer. Sequencing was carried out using lung tumor tissue. The chain couples TRBV30 to TRBJ1-1, with a tentative D call TRBD1 (5 bases). CDR3 sequence reads: CAWSPGGFAEAFF. The CDR3 coding sequence is TGTGCCTGGAGCCCTGGGGGATTCGCTGAAGCTTTCTTT.